The 17 T cell receptor beta chains below were found in one sample sequenced in a study of blood T cell repertoires in COVID-19. Repertoires were generated with immunoSEQ multiplex PCR, while TCRdb's copy carries only in-frame clones and drops some. The sample consists of about 300,000 clones, about four fifths of them appearing once. The sequencing sample was made of peripheral blood. The receptors stem from a human donor with COVID-19, enrolled during active disease. The donor label of this sample is uncertain.

The chain recombines TRBV21-1 with TRBJ2-5; TRBD1, as called in the table, went unchecked against the DNA. TRBV21-1 is classified as a pseudogene. This CDR3 has 17 residues. The CDR3 DNA sequence: TGTGCCAGCAGCGAAGACCCGCGGACAGGGTTCCAAGAGACCCAGTACTTC. Translated: CASSEDPRTGFQETQYF.

The chain couples TRBV18 to TRBJ2-5; 7 positions match TRBD2. CDR3 length: 14 amino acids. V lost 2 bases, J lost 3 bases, and 3 bases stayed unmatched. The germline CDR1 and CDR2 sequences are KGHSH and LQKENI. CDR3: CASSPGAGEETQYF. The CDR3 DNA sequence: TGTGCCAGCTCACCAGGGGCGGGAGAAGAGACCCAGTACTTC.

The gene calls are TRBV5-1 and TRBJ2-3, with 10 bases matching TRBD2. The germline V gene has CDR1 SGHRS and CDR2 YFSETQ. This CDR3 comprises 16 residues. Trimming removed 5 bases from V and 8 bases from J; junction bases left unmatched: 14. CDR3 region: CASSSPVAGGGGTQYF. CDR3 nucleotide sequence: TGCGCCAGCAGTTCCCCGGTAGCGGGAGGAGGGGGTACGCAGTATTTT. Full variable domain (rest looked up from reference TRBV5-1 and TRBJ2-3): KAGVTQTPRYLIKTRGQQVTLSCSPISGHRSVSWYQQTPGQGLQFLFEYFSETQRNKGNFPGRFSGRQFSNSRSEMNVSTLELGDSALYLCASSSPVAGGGGTQYFGPGTRLTVL.

V gene TRBV11-2 combines with J gene TRBJ2-1; D call uncertain. This CDR3 is built from 15 residues. Germline lookup yields CDR1 SGHAT and CDR2 FQNNGV. The V gene lost 0 bases and the J gene lost 8 bases, with 14 bases spanning the gap. The CDR3 here is CASSLDQRGGDEQFF. The DNA for the CDR3 is TGTGCCAGCAGCTTAGATCAACGAGGCGGCGATGAGCAGTTCTTC.

The table lists this clone with a count of one. This sample also contains other DNA sequences that code for the same CDR3. V is TRBV7-2 and J is TRBJ1-6, with a possible D match to TRBD1 (5 bases). CDR3 length: 13 residues. The germline V and J ends were trimmed by 2 bases and 6 bases, with 5 bases remaining between them. CDR1 SGHTA and CDR2 FQGNSA come from the germline V gene. The CDR3 sequence: CASSLQGNSPLHF. In DNA form, the CDR3 reads TGTGCCAGCAGCTTACAGGGTAATTCACCCCTCCACTTT. Full variable domain (missing parts from reference TRBV7-2 and TRBJ1-6): GAGVSQSPSNKVTEKGKDVELRCDPISGHTALYWYRQSLGQGLEFLIYFQGNSAPDKSGLPSDRFSAERTGGSVSTLTIQRTQQEDSAVYLCASSLQGNSPLHFGNGTRLTVT.

The rearrangement uses TRBV27 and TRBJ2-1, with no clear D. V lost 5 bases and J 6 bases, leaving 20 bases between the germline ends. The CDR3 loop spans 16 amino acids. Germline loops: CDR1 MNHEY, CDR2 SMNVEV (reference sequence). CDR3 sequence: CASSLLGLPGGNEQFF. For the CDR3, the DNA is TGTGCCAGCAGTCTTCTTGGGCTACCAGGTGGCAATGAGCAGTTCTTC.

The chain is built from TRBV30 and TRBJ1-5; D might be TRBD1 (5 bases). The CDR3 totals 14 residues. Germline V gene sequence: CDR1 GTSNPN, CDR2 SVGIG (reference sequence). V lost 2 bases and J lost 4, with 12 bases in between. CDR3 region: CAWSKGRPNQPQHF. In DNA, the CDR3 is TGTGCCTGGAGTAAGGGGCGGCCGAATCAGCCCCAGCATTTT.

This rearrangement joins TRBV11-2 to TRBJ2-1; TRBD1 might be the D (5 bases). V was pared by 1 base and J by 6 bases, with 10 bases between. The germline V gene has CDR1 SGHAT and CDR2 FQNNGV. The length of the CDR3 is 14 residues. CDR3 sequence: CASSLGGRSNEQFF. DNA for the CDR3: TGTGCCAGCAGCTTAGGGGGCCGGTCCAATGAGCAGTTCTTC.

V and J are TRBV11-2 and TRBJ2-1, with 7 bases identical to TRBD2. The CDR3 loop spans 16 amino acids. Germline CDR1 reads SGHAT; CDR2 reads FQNNGV. Trimming at V came to 0 bases and at J to 6 bases, leaving 8 bases not matched to a gene. CDR3 amino acids: CASSLEGGRARNEQFF. The CDR3 DNA sequence: TGTGCCAGCAGCTTAGAAGGTGGGAGGGCCCGCAATGAGCAGTTCTTC.

This clone turned up a few times. This chain links TRBV18 with TRBJ1-1, with TRBD1 as a possible D gene (6 bases). V lost 5 bases, J lost 5 bases, and 15 bases lay in between. CDR3 length equals 14 residues. Per the germline V gene, CDR1 is KGHSH and CDR2 is LQKENI. The CDR3 DNA reads as TGTGCCAGCTCAGGACAGACGATTAGTACTGAAGCTTTCTTT. Translation: CASSGQTISTEAFF.

The genes are TRBV29-1 and TRBJ2-7, with a tentative D call TRBD2 (6 bases). The V gene's germline CDR1 is SQVTM and CDR2 ANQGSEA. Trimming took 6 bases from V and 7 from J, leaving 19 bases between them. There are 13 residues in the CDR3. CDR3 nucleotides: TGCAGCGTCCGGAGGGGTGGCGGTGATGAGCAGTACTTC. Translated: CSVRRGGGDEQYF.

The V and J genes are TRBV28 and TRBJ2-3; weak D call: TRBD1 (6 bases). The V gene's germline CDR1 is MDHEN and CDR2 SYDVKM. The V and J ends lost 3 bases and 4 bases respectively, with 20 bases between them. The CDR3 is 17 amino acids. This CDR3 reads CASSFLVPRSGADTQYF. The CDR3 region has the DNA TGTGCCAGCAGTTTCCTTGTCCCCCGGTCAGGGGCAGATACGCAGTATTTT.

This rearrangement joins TRBV9 to TRBJ1-4, with a tentative D call TRBD1 (5 bases). V was pared by 0 bases and J by 6 bases, with 12 bases between. CDR3 length: 15 residues. The germline V gene has CDR1 SGDLS and CDR2 YYNGEE. CDR3 bases: TGTGCCAGCAGCGTAGGAATCAGGGTGGATGAAAAACTGTTTTTT. It specifies CASSVGIRVDEKLFF.

The V and J genes are TRBV2 and TRBJ2-7; possibly TRBD2 for D (5 bases). This CDR3 contains 14 residues. From germline, CDR1 is SNHLY and CDR2 FYNNEI. With 7 bases removed from V and 0 bases from J, the gap between germline ends came to 13 bases. The CDR3 sequence is CASIRDSASYEQYF. The CDR3 region has the DNA TGTGCCAGCATTCGGGATAGCGCCTCCTACGAGCAGTACTTC.

In this sample, this clone turned up once. The chain carries TRBV13 and TRBJ2-2; 11 bases map to TRBD2. V was pared by 4 bases and J by 2 bases, with 6 bases of the junction left unmatched. Germline V gives CDR1 PRHDT, CDR2 FYEKMQ (reference sequence). This CDR3 has 17 residues. CDR3 nucleotides: TGTGCCAGCAGCTCGCCCGGGACTAGCGGAAACACCGGGGAGCTGTTTTTT. This translates into CASSSPGTSGNTGELFF.

This chain links TRBV9 with TRBJ2-1; 11 positions agree with TRBD2. The CDR3 covers 17 residues. Germline assignment: CDR1 SGDLS and CDR2 YYNGEE. V shed 4 bases, J shed 4 bases, and the junction held 10 bases outside the gene matches. The CDR3 here is CASSQLSGTSGYNEQFF. CDR3 DNA sequence: TGTGCCAGCAGCCAACTCTCCGGGACTAGCGGATACAATGAGCAGTTCTTC.

The genes are TRBV3-1 (or the pseudogene TRBV3-2) and TRBJ2-1; the D gene is possibly TRBD2 (6 bases). There are 13 residues in the CDR3. Looked up from germline, CDR1 is LGHDT and CDR2 is YNNKEL (reference sequence). Trimming removed 7 bases at V and 7 bases at J, with 14 bases between. The CDR3 region has the DNA TGTGCCAGCACGGCCCCAGGGAGGAATGAGCAGTTCTTC. Amino acid sequence: CASTAPGRNEQFF.